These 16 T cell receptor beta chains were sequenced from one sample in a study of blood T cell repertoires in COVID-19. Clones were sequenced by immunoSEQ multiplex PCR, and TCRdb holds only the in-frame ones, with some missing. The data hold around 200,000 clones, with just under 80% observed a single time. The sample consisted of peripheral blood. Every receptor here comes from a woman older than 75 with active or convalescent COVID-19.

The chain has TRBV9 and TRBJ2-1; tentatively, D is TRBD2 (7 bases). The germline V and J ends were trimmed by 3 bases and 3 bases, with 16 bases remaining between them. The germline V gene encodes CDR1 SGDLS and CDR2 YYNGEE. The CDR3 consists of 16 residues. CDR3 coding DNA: TGTGCCAGCAGCGCCGGAGGGGGAGGGGGCTACAATGAGCAGTTCTTC. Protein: CASSAGGGGGYNEQFF. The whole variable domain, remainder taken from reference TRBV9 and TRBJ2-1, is DSGVTQTPKHLITATGQRVTLRCSPRSGDLSVYWYQQSLDQGLQFLIQYYNGEERAKGNILERFSAQQFPDLHSELNLSSLELGDSALYFCASSAGGGGGYNEQFFGPGTRLTVL.

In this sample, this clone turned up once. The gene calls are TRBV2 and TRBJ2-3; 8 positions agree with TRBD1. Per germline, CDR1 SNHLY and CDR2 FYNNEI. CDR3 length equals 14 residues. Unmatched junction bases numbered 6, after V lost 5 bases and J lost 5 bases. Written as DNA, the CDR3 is TGTGCCAGCAGTCGACAGGGGATGGGAGATACGCAGTATTTT. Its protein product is CASSRQGMGDTQYF.

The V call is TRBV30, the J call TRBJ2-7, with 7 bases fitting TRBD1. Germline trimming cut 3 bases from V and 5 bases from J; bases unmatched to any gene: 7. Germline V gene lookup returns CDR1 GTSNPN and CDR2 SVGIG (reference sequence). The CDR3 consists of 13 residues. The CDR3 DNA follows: TGTGCCTGGAGCCACAGGGGTTCCCACGAGCAGTACTTC. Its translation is CAWSHRGSHEQYF. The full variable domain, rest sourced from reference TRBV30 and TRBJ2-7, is SQTIHQWPATLVQPVGSPLSLECTVEGTSNPNLYWYRQAAGRGLQLLFYSVGIGQISSEVPQNLSASRPQDRQFILSSKKLLLSDSGFYLCAWSHRGSHEQYFGPGTRLTVT.

The CDR3 loop is CASSLKPVRDSLHSGNTIYF. Here the CDR3 DNA reads TGTGCCAGCAGCCTTAAACCAGTCCGGGACAGCTTACACTCTGGAAACACCATATATTTT. V gene TRBV7-8 combines with J gene TRBJ1-3, with TRBD1 matching over 7 bases. After removal of 5 bases from V and 0 bases from J, the junction contained 19 bases not matched to a gene. Germline V gives CDR1 SGHVS, CDR2 FQNEAQ. The CDR3 has 20 amino acids.

The DNA of the CDR3 is TGCAGCGTTGATCCGGGACAGGGGGTCAATGAGCAGTTCTTC. Encoded protein: CSVDPGQGVNEQFF. V gene TRBV29-1 combines with J gene TRBJ2-1; 11 nucleotides align to TRBD1. CDR1 is SQVTM and CDR2 is ANQGSEA in the germline V gene. V trimming: 3 bases; J trimming: 6 bases; junction bases outside the gene matches: 4. The CDR3 spans 14 residues.

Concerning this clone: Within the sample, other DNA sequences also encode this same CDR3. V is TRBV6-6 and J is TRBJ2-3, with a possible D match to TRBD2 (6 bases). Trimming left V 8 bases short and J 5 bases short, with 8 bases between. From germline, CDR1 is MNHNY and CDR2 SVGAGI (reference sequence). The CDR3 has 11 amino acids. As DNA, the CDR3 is TGTGCCAGCCGGAGGGGAGATACGCAGTATTTT. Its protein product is CASRRGDTQYF.

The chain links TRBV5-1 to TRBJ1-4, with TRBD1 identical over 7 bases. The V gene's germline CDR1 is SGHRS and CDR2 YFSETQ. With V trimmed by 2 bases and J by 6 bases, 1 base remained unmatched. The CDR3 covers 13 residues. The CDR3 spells CASSLQGHEKLFF. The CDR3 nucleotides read TGCGCCAGCAGCTTACAGGGGCATGAAAAACTGTTTTTT.

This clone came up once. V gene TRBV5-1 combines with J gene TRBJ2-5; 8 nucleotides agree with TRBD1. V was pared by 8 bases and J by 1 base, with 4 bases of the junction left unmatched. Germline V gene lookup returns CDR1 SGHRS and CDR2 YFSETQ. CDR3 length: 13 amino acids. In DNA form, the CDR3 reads TGCGCCAGTAATCAGGGGGCCCAAGAGACCCAGTACTTC. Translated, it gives CASNQGAQETQYF.

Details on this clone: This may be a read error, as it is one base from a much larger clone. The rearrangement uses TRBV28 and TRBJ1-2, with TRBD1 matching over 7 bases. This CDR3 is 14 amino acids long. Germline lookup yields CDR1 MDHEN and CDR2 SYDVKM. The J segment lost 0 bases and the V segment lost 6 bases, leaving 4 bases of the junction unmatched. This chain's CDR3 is CASSSGTANYGYTF. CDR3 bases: TGTGCCAGCAGCTCCGGGACAGCTAACTATGGCTACACCTTC.

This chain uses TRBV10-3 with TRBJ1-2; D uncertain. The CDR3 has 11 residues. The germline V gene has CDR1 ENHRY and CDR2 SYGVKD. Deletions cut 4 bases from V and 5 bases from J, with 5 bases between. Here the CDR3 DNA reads TGTGCCATCAGTGGAGGGTATGGCTACACCTTC. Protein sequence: CAISGGYGYTF.

The CDR3 region is CASTPRGINEKLFF. Written as DNA, the CDR3 is TGTGCCAGCACCCCACGGGGTATTAATGAAAAACTGTTTTTT. The chain combines TRBV6-2 or TRBV6-3 with TRBJ1-4; no firm D call. Germline V gene lookup returns CDR1 MNHEY and CDR2 SVGEGT. The V and J ends lost 7 bases and 4 bases respectively, with 13 bases between them. CDR3 length: 14 amino acids.

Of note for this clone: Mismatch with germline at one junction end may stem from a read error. The CDR3: CASSLATGGPPGNTIYF. CDR3 nucleotides: TGTGCCAGCAGCTTAGCCACAGGGGGCCCCCCTGGGAACACCATATATTTT. The chain uses TRBV13 and TRBJ1-3, with 9 bases fitting TRBD1. The germline CDR1 and CDR2 sequences are PRHDT and FYEKMQ (reference sequence). The CDR3 sequence is 17 residues long. The full variable domain, completed using reference TRBV13 and TRBJ1-3, is AAGVIQSPRHLIKEKRETATLKCYPIPRHDTVYWYQQGPGQDPQFLISFYEKMQSDKGSIPDRFSAQQFSDYHSELNMSSLELGDSALYFCASSLATGGPPGNTIYFGEGSWLTVV.

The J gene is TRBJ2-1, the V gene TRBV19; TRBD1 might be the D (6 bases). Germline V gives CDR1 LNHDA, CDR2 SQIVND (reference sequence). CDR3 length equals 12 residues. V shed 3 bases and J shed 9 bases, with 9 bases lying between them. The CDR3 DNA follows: TGTGCCAGTAGTATCCGAGGGGGTGAGCAGTTCTTC. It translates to CASSIRGGEQFF.

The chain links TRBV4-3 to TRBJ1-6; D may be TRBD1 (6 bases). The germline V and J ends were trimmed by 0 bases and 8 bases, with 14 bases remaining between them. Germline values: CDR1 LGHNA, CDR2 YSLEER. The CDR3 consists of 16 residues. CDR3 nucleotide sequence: TGCGCCAGCAGCCAAGATCGATTCAGGGGTGATTCACCCCTCCACTTT. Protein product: CASSQDRFRGDSPLHF.

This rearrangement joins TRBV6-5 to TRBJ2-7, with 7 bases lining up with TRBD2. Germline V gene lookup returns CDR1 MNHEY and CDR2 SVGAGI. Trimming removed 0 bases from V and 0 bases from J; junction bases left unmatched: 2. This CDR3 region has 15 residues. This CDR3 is CASSYSGGGSYEQYF. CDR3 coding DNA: TGTGCCAGCAGTTACTCCGGCGGGGGCTCCTACGAGCAGTACTTC.

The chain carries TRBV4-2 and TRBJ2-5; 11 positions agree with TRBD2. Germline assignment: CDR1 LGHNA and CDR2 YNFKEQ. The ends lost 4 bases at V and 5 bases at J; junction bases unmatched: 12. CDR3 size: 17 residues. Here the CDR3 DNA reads TGTGCCAGCAGCCGCACTAGCGGGGGCGACCCAGGGGAGACCCAGTACTTC. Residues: CASSRTSGGDPGETQYF.